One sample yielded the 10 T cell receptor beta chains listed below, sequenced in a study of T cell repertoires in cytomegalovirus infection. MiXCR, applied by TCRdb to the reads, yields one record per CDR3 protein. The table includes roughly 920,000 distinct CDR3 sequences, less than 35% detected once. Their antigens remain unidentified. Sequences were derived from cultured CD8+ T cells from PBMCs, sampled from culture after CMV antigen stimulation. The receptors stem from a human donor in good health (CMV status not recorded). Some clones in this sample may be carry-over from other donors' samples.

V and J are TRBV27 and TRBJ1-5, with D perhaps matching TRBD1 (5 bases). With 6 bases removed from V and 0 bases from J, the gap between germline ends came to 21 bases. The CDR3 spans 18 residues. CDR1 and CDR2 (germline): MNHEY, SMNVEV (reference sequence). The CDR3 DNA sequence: TGTGCCAGCAGCCCCTTTAACGGGGCTCGGTATAGCAATCAGCCCCAGCATTTT. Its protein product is CASSPFNGARYSNQPQHF.

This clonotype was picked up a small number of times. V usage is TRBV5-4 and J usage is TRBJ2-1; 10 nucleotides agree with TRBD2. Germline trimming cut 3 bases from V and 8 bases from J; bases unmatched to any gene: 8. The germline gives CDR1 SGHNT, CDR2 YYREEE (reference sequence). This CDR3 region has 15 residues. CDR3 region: CASSYGASGGDEQFF. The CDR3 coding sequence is TGTGCCAGCAGCTACGGGGCTAGCGGGGGCGATGAGCAGTTCTTC.

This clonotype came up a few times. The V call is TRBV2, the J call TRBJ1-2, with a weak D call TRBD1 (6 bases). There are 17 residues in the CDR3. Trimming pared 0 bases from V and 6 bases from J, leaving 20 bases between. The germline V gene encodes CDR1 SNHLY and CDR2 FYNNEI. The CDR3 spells CASSEATGWGNIDGYTF. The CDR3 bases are TGTGCCAGCAGTGAAGCGACAGGTTGGGGAAATATTGATGGCTACACCTTC.

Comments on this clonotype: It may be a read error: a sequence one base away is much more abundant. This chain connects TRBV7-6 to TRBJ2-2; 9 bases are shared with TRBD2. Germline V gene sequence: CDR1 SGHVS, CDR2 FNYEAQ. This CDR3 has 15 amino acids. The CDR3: CASSYLAGNTGELIF. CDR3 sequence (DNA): TGTGCCAGCAGCTATCTAGCGGGAAACACCGGGGAGCTGATTTTT.

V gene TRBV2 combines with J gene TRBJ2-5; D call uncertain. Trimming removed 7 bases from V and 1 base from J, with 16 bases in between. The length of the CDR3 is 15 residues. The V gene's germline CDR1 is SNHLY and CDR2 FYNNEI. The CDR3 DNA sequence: TGTGCCAGCATTCTACTTGTAGACGCCCAAGAGACCCAGTACTTC. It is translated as CASILLVDAQETQYF.

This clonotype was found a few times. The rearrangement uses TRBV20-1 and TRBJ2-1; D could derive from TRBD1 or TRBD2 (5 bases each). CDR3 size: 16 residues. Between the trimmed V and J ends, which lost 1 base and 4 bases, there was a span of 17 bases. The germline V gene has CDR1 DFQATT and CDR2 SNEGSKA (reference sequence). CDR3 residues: CSARGVPGPEYNEQFF. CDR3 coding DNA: TGCAGTGCTAGAGGGGTTCCGGGACCCGAATACAATGAGCAGTTCTTC.

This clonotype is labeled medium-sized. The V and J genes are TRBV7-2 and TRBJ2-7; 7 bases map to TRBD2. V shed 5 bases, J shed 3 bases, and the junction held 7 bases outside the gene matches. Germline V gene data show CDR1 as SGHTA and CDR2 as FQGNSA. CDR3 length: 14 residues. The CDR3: CASSVQSGVYEQYV. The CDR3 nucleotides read TGTGCCAGCAGCGTTCAAAGCGGGGTCTACGAGCAGTACGTC.

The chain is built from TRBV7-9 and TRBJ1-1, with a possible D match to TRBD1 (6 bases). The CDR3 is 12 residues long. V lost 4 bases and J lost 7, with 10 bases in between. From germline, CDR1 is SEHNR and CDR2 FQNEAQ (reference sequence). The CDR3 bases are TGTGCCAGCAGCTCGGGACACCTTGAAGCTTTCTTT. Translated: CASSSGHLEAFF.

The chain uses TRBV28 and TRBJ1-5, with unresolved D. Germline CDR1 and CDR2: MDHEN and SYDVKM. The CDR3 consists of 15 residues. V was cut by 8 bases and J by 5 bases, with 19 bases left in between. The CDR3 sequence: CASVHGYGSDQPQHF. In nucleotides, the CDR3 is TGTGCCAGCGTCCACGGGTACGGTTCTGATCAGCCCCAGCATTTT.

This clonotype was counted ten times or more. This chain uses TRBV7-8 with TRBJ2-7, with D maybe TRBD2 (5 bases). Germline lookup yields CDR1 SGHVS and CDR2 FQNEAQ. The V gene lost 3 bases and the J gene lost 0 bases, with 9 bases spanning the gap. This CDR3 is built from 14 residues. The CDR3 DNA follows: TGTGCCAGCAGCTTCGCCCGGGGCTCCTACGAGCAGTACTTC. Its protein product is CASSFARGSYEQYF. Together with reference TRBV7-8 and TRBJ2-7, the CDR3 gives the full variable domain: GAGVSQSPRYKVAKRGQDVALRCDPISGHVSLFWYQQALGQGPEFLTYFQNEAQLDKSGLPSDRFFAERPEGSVSTLKIQRTQQEDSAVYLCASSFARGSYEQYFGPGTRLTVT.